This T cell receptor beta chain is drawn from a study of PD-L1 blockade in urothelial cancer. Background on the study: Most of the 29 patients were men who had bladder-origin urothelial cancer.

The germline V and J ends were trimmed by 5 bases and 6 bases, with 23 bases remaining between them. The germline V gene encodes CDR1 KGHSH and CDR2 LQKENI. The CDR3 is 16 amino acids. Profiling relied on immunoSEQ multiplex PCR, and the TCRdb table lists in-frame clones only, not all of them. The repertoire holds about 39,000 clones, around four fifths seen once, with more than 9% in the top ten. Time point: peripheral blood 6 weeks after treatment start. The V gene is TRBV18, the J gene TRBJ2-7; D perhaps matches TRBD2 (5 bases). This sequence was found in a man aged 35 to 55 with urothelial cancer. The sample consisted of PBMCs, taken around atezolizumab (anti-PD-L1) treatment. CDR3 DNA sequence: TGTGCCAGCTCAATGGGTTTGGCTAGCATGTCTGGCGAGCAGTACTTC. This sequence encodes CASSMGLASMSGEQYF. Complete variable domain (other parts from reference TRBV18 and TRBJ2-7): NAGVMQNPRHLVRRRGQEARLRCSPMKGHSHVYWYRQLPEEGLKFMVYLQKENIIDESGMPKERFSAEFPKEGPSILRIQQVVRGDSAAYFCASSMGLASMSGEQYFGPGTRLTVT.